This T cell receptor (beta chain) was profiled in a study of blood T cell repertoires in COVID-19. This table comes from immunoSEQ multiplex PCR, and its TCRdb copy is limited to in-frame clones, with some not included. The sample holds about 480,000 clones, around 87% seen once. This receptor was taken from a woman between 40 and 50 years old who had recovered from COVID-19. The sequenced material came from PBMCs or T cells enriched from blood (not recorded which).

CDR3 sequence reads: CASSDRARDTQYF. CDR3 bases: TGTGCCAGCAGCGACAGGGCAAGAGATACGCAGTATTTT. The V gene is TRBV28, the J gene TRBJ2-3, with TRBD1 matching over 7 bases. CDR1 and CDR2 from the germline V gene are MDHEN and SYDVKM. Unmatched junction bases numbered 5, after V lost 6 bases and J lost 5 bases. This CDR3 has 13 amino acids.